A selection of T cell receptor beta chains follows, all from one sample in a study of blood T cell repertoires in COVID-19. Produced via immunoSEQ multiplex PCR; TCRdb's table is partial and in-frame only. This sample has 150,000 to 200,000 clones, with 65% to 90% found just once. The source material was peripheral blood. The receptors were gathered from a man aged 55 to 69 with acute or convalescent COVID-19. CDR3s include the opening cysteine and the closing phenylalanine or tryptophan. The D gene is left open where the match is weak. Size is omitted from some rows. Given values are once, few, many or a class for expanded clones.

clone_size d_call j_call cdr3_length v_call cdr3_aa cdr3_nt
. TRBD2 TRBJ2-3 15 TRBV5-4 CASSPANGRLDTQYF TGTGCCAGCAGCCCCGCGAACGGGAGGCTCGATACGCAGTATTTT
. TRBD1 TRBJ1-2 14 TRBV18 CASSRGQGTDGYTF TGTGCCAGCTCACGGGGACAGGGGACAGATGGCTACACCTTC
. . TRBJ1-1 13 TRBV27 CASSLFGGTEAFF TGTGCCAGCAGTTTATTCGGGGGCACTGAAGCTTTCTTT
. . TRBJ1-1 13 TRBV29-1 CSAYMEFGTEAFF TGCAGCGCCTACATGGAGTTCGGCACTGAAGCTTTCTTT
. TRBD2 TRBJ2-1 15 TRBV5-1 CASSLSGSPYNEQFF TGCGCCAGCAGCTTAAGCGGGAGCCCCTACAATGAGCAGTTCTTC
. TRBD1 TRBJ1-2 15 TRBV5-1 CASSLNGQGADGYTF TGCGCCAGCAGCTTGAATGGCCAGGGGGCCGATGGCTACACCTTC
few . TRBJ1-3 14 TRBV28 CASSRLRSGNTIYF TGTGCCAGCAGTCGGTTACGCTCTGGAAACACCATATATTTT
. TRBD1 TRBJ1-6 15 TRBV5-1 CASRKTGGSDSPLHF TGCGCCAGCAGAAAGACAGGGGGCTCGGATTCACCCCTCCACTTT
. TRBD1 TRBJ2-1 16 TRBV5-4 CASSLALWDRADEQFF TGTGCCAGCAGCTTGGCTCTATGGGACAGGGCGGATGAGCAGTTCTTC
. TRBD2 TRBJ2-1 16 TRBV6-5 CASSYSGRAAYNEQFF TGTGCCAGCAGTTATTCCGGGAGGGCCGCCTACAATGAGCAGTTCTTC
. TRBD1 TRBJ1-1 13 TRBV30 CAWDLTGAAEAFF TGTGCCTGGGATCTGACAGGGGCGGCTGAAGCTTTCTTT
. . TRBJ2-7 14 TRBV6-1 CASSESWGHYEQYF TGTGCCAGCAGTGAATCCTGGGGCCACTACGAGCAGTACTTC
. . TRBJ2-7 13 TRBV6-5 CASSYRVAGEQYF TGTGCCAGCAGTTACAGGGTTGCGGGGGAGCAGTACTTC
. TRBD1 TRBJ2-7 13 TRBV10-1 CASSDLTGDEQYF TGCGCCAGCAGTGACCTCACAGGGGACGAGCAGTACTTC
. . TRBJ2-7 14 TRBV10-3 CAIRARDTLDEQYF TGTGCCATCAGAGCCCGGGACACTTTAGACGAGCAGTACTTC
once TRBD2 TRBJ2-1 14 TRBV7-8 CASSLGSRTSEQFF TGTGCCAGCAGCTTGGGCTCGCGGACTAGCGAGCAGTTCTTC
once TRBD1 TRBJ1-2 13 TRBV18 CASSPQGGRGYTF TGTGCCAGCTCACCCCAGGGGGGTCGTGGCTACACCTTC
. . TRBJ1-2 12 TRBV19 CASSITPGDYTF TGTGCCAGTAGTATAACCCCAGGCGACTACACCTTC
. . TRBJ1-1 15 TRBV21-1 CASNTYPPFRQGAFF TGTGCCAGCAACACATACCCCCCCTTCAGACAGGGAGCTTTCTTT
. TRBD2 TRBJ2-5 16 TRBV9 CASSVDPSGRGETQYF TGTGCCAGCAGCGTAGATCCTAGCGGGAGAGGAGAGACCCAGTACTTC